Shown below are 32 T cell receptor beta chains from a single sample sequenced in a study of blood T cells in healthy people across ages. Combining a sample-barcoded 5' primer with a J-beta primer mix, a second PCR ran for 7 to 11 cycles. MiXCR, run by TCRdb on the 5' RACE reads, gives a single entry per CDR3 protein. This table has 850,000 to 1,000,000 distinct CDR3 sequences, around 46% appearing once. Sequenced input: blood. These receptors all stem from a man under 40 in good health.

This clonotype was counted between two and nine times. This chain links TRBV27 with TRBJ2-1; 8 nucleotides align to TRBD2. J lost 7 bases, V lost 1 base, and 9 bases had no gene match. This CDR3 region has 16 residues. Germline-derived CDR1 and CDR2 are MNHEY and SMNVEV (reference sequence). The CDR3 DNA reads TGTGCCAGCAGTTTATTACGGGGGGGGGCTTCTAATGAGCAGTTCTTC. It encodes CASSLLRGGASNEQFF.

The chain carries TRBV7-9 and TRBJ2-1; D not certain. Trimming removed 4 bases from V and 2 bases from J, with 9 bases in between. CDR1 is SEHNR and CDR2 is FQNEAQ in the germline V gene (reference sequence). This CDR3 is built from 14 residues. CDR3 loop: CASSSPSPYNEQFF. DNA for the CDR3: TGTGCCAGCAGCTCGCCATCCCCCTACAATGAGCAGTTCTTC.

This clonotype was detected a few times. The chain recombines TRBV5-1 with TRBJ2-1; TRBD1 matches 9 bases. This CDR3 is 16 amino acids long. Germline V gives CDR1 SGHRS, CDR2 YFSETQ. V shed 3 bases, J shed 0 bases, and the junction held 4 bases outside the gene matches. The CDR3 region is CASSSMGQGSYNEQFF. In DNA, the CDR3 is TGCGCCAGCAGCTCAATGGGACAGGGCTCCTACAATGAGCAGTTCTTC. Combining the CDR3 with reference TRBV5-1 and TRBJ2-1 gives the whole variable domain KAGVTQTPRYLIKTRGQQVTLSCSPISGHRSVSWYQQTPGQGLQFLFEYFSETQRNKGNFPGRFSGRQFSNSRSEMNVSTLELGDSALYLCASSSMGQGSYNEQFFGPGTRLTVL.

The chain links TRBV28 to TRBJ2-7, with a tentative D call TRBD1 (6 bases). The germline V gene encodes CDR1 MDHEN and CDR2 SYDVKM. Trimming left V 5 bases short and J 3 bases short, with 14 bases between. The CDR3 sequence is 14 residues long. For the CDR3, the DNA is TGTGCCAGCAGTACAAGGGACAATCGCTACGAGCAGTACTTC. Translated, it gives CASSTRDNRYEQYF.

In this sample, this clonotype turned up a few times. The rearrangement links TRBV20-1 to TRBJ2-6; D may match TRBD1 or TRBD2 (5 bases each). In germline, CDR1 is DFQATT, CDR2 SNEGSKA (reference sequence). V shed 0 bases and J shed 0 bases, with 12 bases lying between them. The CDR3 has 17 residues. CDR3 loop: CSAREVGVLSGANVLTF. CDR3 coding DNA: TGCAGTGCTAGAGAAGTGGGGGTCCTCTCTGGGGCCAACGTCCTGACTTTC.

The V gene is TRBV7-9, the J gene TRBJ2-2; 7 bases map to TRBD1. This CDR3 has 19 amino acids. V shed 4 bases and J 3 bases; nucleotides not matched to a gene: 17. Germline CDR1 reads SEHNR; CDR2 reads FQNEAQ (reference sequence). CDR3 bases: TGTGCCAGCAGCTACAAATTTGACAGGGTATCTCAGGACACCGGGGAGCTGTTTTTT. Translating gives CASSYKFDRVSQDTGELFF.

The count of this clonotype is one. The chain joins TRBV27 to TRBJ2-5; TRBD2 is a possible D gene (7 bases). The V gene lost 3 bases and the J gene lost 5 bases, with 13 bases spanning the gap. Germline V gene sequence: CDR1 MNHEY, CDR2 SMNVEV (reference sequence). CDR3 length: 14 residues. The CDR3 DNA sequence: TGTGCCAGCAGTTTGGGGGGGGCGTTGGAGACCCAGTACTTC. Translated: CASSLGGALETQYF.

The V gene is TRBV7-2, the J gene TRBJ1-2; D call uncertain. Between the trimmed V and J ends, which lost 0 bases and 5 bases, there was a span of 13 bases. CDR1 SGHTA and CDR2 FQGNSA come from the germline V gene. The CDR3 covers 15 residues. CDR3 in amino acids: CASSLALPGYYGYTF. DNA of the CDR3: TGTGCCAGCAGCTTAGCGCTTCCGGGCTATTATGGCTACACCTTC.

The chain links TRBV20-1 to TRBJ1-2; no reliable D call. Germline CDR1 reads DFQATT; CDR2 reads SNEGSKA (reference sequence). V shed 1 base and J shed 8 bases, with 11 bases lying between them. The CDR3 is 12 residues long. The CDR3: CSARGGSEGYTF. The CDR3 DNA follows: TGCAGTGCTAGAGGAGGAAGTGAAGGCTACACCTTC.

In its sample, this clonotype was seen many times. The rearrangement uses TRBV7-2 and TRBJ2-7; possibly TRBD1 for D (7 bases). This CDR3 has 14 residues. Germline V gene data show CDR1 as SGHTA and CDR2 as FQGNSA. The V end was cut by 6 bases, the J end by 3 bases, with 15 bases between. The CDR3 loop reads CASSFAGGGYEQYF. CDR3 in DNA: TGTGCCAGCAGTTTTGCAGGGGGAGGCTACGAGCAGTACTTC.

This clonotype was recorded at least ten times. This chain links TRBV10-3 with TRBJ1-2; 8 bases fit TRBD1. Trimming removed 6 bases from V and 4 bases from J; junction bases left unmatched: 7. Germline loops: CDR1 ENHRY, CDR2 SYGVKD. The CDR3 consists of 14 residues. CDR3 loop: CAISNGQGVYGYTF. In DNA, the CDR3 is TGTGCCATCAGCAATGGACAGGGAGTCTATGGCTACACCTTC.

The J gene is TRBJ2-2, the V gene TRBV4-1; D unclear. This CDR3 has 17 amino acids. Germline V CDR1 and CDR2: MGHRA, YSYEKL. Between the trimmed V and J ends, which lost 0 bases and 0 bases, there was a span of 11 bases. The chain's CDR3 is CASSQEGSAPNTGELFF. For the CDR3, the DNA is TGCGCCAGCAGCCAAGAGGGGTCGGCACCGAACACCGGGGAGCTGTTTTTT.

This CDR3 reads CASSRLGLYGYTF. In DNA form, the CDR3 reads TGTGCCAGCAGCCGTCTCGGGTTGTATGGCTACACCTTC. The V and J genes are TRBV7-2 and TRBJ1-2; D remains unclear. CDR1 is SGHTA, CDR2 FQGNSA, per germline. V lost 5 bases and J lost 5, with 12 bases in between. The CDR3 length is 13 residues.

This clonotype was observed a handful of times. V usage is TRBV15 and J usage is TRBJ2-5; D ambiguous. Germline CDR1 is LNHNV and CDR2 is YYDKDF (reference sequence). The V end was cut by 2 bases, the J end by 0 bases, with 13 bases between. This CDR3 region has 16 residues. The CDR3 here is CATSRSETSNQETQYF. In DNA, the CDR3 is TGTGCCACCAGCAGATCAGAAACCAGTAACCAAGAGACCCAGTACTTC.

The chain uses TRBV7-9 and TRBJ1-3; a possible D gene is TRBD1 (5 bases). This CDR3 comprises 17 residues. V dropped 5 bases and J dropped 0 bases, with 17 bases sitting between them. Germline CDR1 is SEHNR and CDR2 is FQNEAQ (reference sequence). The CDR3 nucleotides are TGTGCCAGCAGCCATCCTGGGACTCCCAGCTCTGGAAACACCATATATTTT. Translated, it gives CASSHPGTPSSGNTIYF.

This chain links TRBV30 with TRBJ2-7; D perhaps matches TRBD2 (6 bases). The V and J ends lost 4 bases and 1 base respectively, with 20 bases between them. This CDR3 is 16 amino acids long. Germline V gene sequence: CDR1 GTSNPN, CDR2 SVGIG (reference sequence). The CDR3 reads CAWTRTEGLRSYEQYF. CDR3 coding DNA: TGTGCCTGGACCCGAACGGAGGGACTGCGATCCTACGAGCAGTACTTC.

The chain joins TRBV10-3 to TRBJ1-2, with D perhaps matching TRBD1 (6 bases). V shed 0 bases and J shed 8 bases, with 19 bases lying between them. This CDR3 spans 16 amino acids. Germline V gives CDR1 ENHRY, CDR2 SYGVKD. The chain's CDR3 is CAISESGLTGKQGYTF. The CDR3 DNA is TGTGCCATCAGTGAGTCAGGATTAACAGGGAAACAAGGCTACACCTTC.

The rearrangement uses TRBV29-1 and TRBJ2-7; the D gene is possibly TRBD1 (6 bases). The V end was cut by 4 bases, the J end by 1 base, with 11 bases between. This CDR3 contains 13 residues. CDR1 and CDR2 (germline): SQVTM, ANQGSEA. CDR3 region: CSVARGMSYEQYF. CDR3 nucleotides: TGCAGCGTTGCCAGGGGTATGTCCTACGAGCAGTACTTC.

This clonotype appeared a single time. J is TRBJ1-1 and V is TRBV2; tentatively, D is TRBD1 (6 bases). Looked up from germline, CDR1 is SNHLY and CDR2 is FYNNEI. CDR3 size: 13 residues. Trimming left V 4 bases short and J 4 bases short, with 10 bases between. CDR3: CASSVAGVTEAFF. As DNA, the CDR3 is TGTGCCAGCAGTGTAGCAGGGGTCACTGAAGCTTTCTTT.

V is TRBV7-9 and J is TRBJ1-1; TRBD1 matches at 9 bases. The CDR3 is 15 amino acids. The trim removed 5 bases at V and 8 bases at J, leaving 12 bases unmatched. Looked up from germline, CDR1 is SEHNR and CDR2 is FQNEAQ (reference sequence). The CDR3 DNA sequence: TGTGCCAGCAGCGACATCCCAACAGGGGGCTTGGAAGCTTTCTTT. Protein product: CASSDIPTGGLEAFF.

This clonotype was observed a handful of times. The V gene is TRBV18, the J gene TRBJ1-1, with D maybe TRBD1 (5 bases). The CDR3 covers 15 residues. Trimming took off 3 bases at V and 3 bases at J, with 14 bases between the two ends. The germline CDR1 and CDR2 sequences are KGHSH and LQKENI. CDR3 loop: CASSPRGPPDTEAFF. Here the CDR3 DNA reads TGTGCCAGCTCACCTAGGGGCCCGCCTGACACTGAAGCTTTCTTT. The whole variable domain, remainder taken from reference TRBV18 and TRBJ1-1, is NAGVMQNPRHLVRRRGQEARLRCSPMKGHSHVYWYRQLPEEGLKFMVYLQKENIIDESGMPKERFSAEFPKEGPSILRIQQVVRGDSAAYFCASSPRGPPDTEAFFGQGTRLTVV.

The gene calls are TRBV7-2 and TRBJ1-2, with 9 nucleotides matching TRBD1. The V gene end was trimmed by 4 bases and the J gene end by 6 bases; junction bases not matched to a gene: 3. CDR3 length equals 13 residues. Germline lookup yields CDR1 SGHTA and CDR2 FQGNSA. For the CDR3, the DNA is TGTGCCAGCAGCTCGGACAGGGGTGATGGCTACACCTTC. This sequence encodes CASSSDRGDGYTF.

V gene TRBV10-3 combines with J gene TRBJ2-1; no definite D call. Trimming stripped 8 bases from V and 5 bases from J, with 10 bases between. The V gene's germline CDR1 is ENHRY and CDR2 SYGVKD. This CDR3 is built from 12 residues. Written as DNA, the CDR3 is TGTGCCATCGGGATTACCGACAATGAGCAGTTCTTC. Translated: CAIGITDNEQFF.

This chain links TRBV20-1 with TRBJ2-1; no firm D call. Germline V CDR1 and CDR2: DFQATT, SNEGSKA (reference sequence). V was cut by 0 bases and J by 0 bases, with 12 bases left in between. There are 16 residues in the CDR3. CDR3 sequence: CSARDVTATSYNEQFF. For the CDR3, the DNA is TGCAGTGCTAGAGATGTTACCGCTACCTCCTACAATGAGCAGTTCTTC.

This chain connects TRBV7-9 to TRBJ2-2, with 10 nucleotides matching TRBD1. Germline CDR1 is SEHNR and CDR2 is FQNEAQ (reference sequence). The CDR3 consists of 16 residues. V was pared by 5 bases and J by 2 bases, with 5 bases of the junction left unmatched. The CDR3 here is CASSPGTGVNTGELFF. CDR3 sequence (DNA): TGTGCCAGCAGCCCCGGGACAGGGGTCAACACCGGGGAGCTGTTTTTT.

The chain carries TRBV10-3 and TRBJ2-5, with D perhaps TRBD2 (5 bases). CDR3 length equals 14 residues. Germline V gives CDR1 ENHRY, CDR2 SYGVKD. V was cut by 2 bases and J by 5 bases, with 12 bases left in between. In DNA form, the CDR3 reads TGTGCCATCAGTGAGAACTCTCCGGGGGAGACCCAGTACTTC. It encodes CAISENSPGETQYF.

This rearrangement joins TRBV2 to TRBJ1-2, with TRBD1 matching 7 bases. Germline loops: CDR1 SNHLY, CDR2 FYNNEI. Trimming at V came to 4 bases and at J to 1 base, leaving 9 bases not matched to a gene. CDR3 size: 16 residues. The CDR3 DNA is TGTGCCAGCAGTGTAGGGGGCCGGAGTGGTAACTATGGCTACACCTTC. It specifies CASSVGGRSGNYGYTF. The variable domain in full, with the rest retrieved from reference TRBV2 and TRBJ1-2, is EPEVTQTPSHQVTQMGQEVILRCVPISNHLYFYWYRQILGQKVEFLVSFYNNEISEKSEIFDDQFSVERPDGSNFTLKIRSTKLEDSAMYFCASSVGGRSGNYGYTFGSGTRLTVV.

This clonotype was seen a handful of times. This chain uses TRBV25-1 with TRBJ2-5, with 7 bases that match TRBD2. J gave up 2 bases and V 0 bases, and 3 bases lay outside the gene matches. The CDR3 length is 15 residues. Germline CDR1 MGHDK, CDR2 SYGVNS. CDR3 in amino acids: CASSEYRAGQETQYF. The CDR3 bases are TGTGCCAGCAGTGAATATCGAGCGGGACAAGAGACCCAGTACTTC. Variable domain in full (rest from reference TRBV25-1 and TRBJ2-5): EADIYQTPRYLVIGTGKKITLECSQTMGHDKMYWYQQDPGMELHLIHYSYGVNSTEKGDLSSESTVSRIRTEHFPLTLESARPSHTSQYLCASSEYRAGQETQYFGPGTRLLVL.

Only a few counts were recorded for this clonotype. The chain carries TRBV2 and TRBJ2-2; no clear D gene. The CDR3 loop spans 14 amino acids. Deletions cut 5 bases from V and 6 bases from J, with 13 bases between. Per the germline V gene, CDR1 is SNHLY and CDR2 is FYNNEI. The CDR3 nucleotides read TGTGCCAGCAGTTCTCTGGAAAGGGCCGGGGAGCTGTTTTTT. It translates to CASSSLERAGELFF.

This chain connects TRBV7-6 to TRBJ2-3, with D possibly being TRBD1 (5 bases). V was shortened by 5 bases and J by 1 base, with 13 bases between the two germline ends. CDR3 length: 15 residues. Germline V gene sequence: CDR1 SGHVS, CDR2 FNYEAQ. In nucleotides, the CDR3 is TGTGCCAGCAGCCCCGACAGCGACGGCACAGATACGCAGTATTTT. Protein: CASSPDSDGTDTQYF.

The chain is built from TRBV18 and TRBJ2-6; 9 bases match TRBD1. Germline-derived CDR1 and CDR2 are KGHSH and LQKENI. CDR3 size: 16 residues. V dropped 6 bases and J dropped 3; count of bases not matched to a gene: 6. The CDR3 loop reads CASSLQGAFGANVLTF. The CDR3 nucleotides are TGTGCCAGCTCGTTACAGGGGGCGTTTGGGGCCAACGTCCTGACTTTC.

CDR3 nucleotides: TGCAGTGCTAGAGTTGGCAGGGGAGCCTACGAGCAGTACTTC. Amino acids: CSARVGRGAYEQYF. V and J are TRBV20-1 and TRBJ2-7; possibly TRBD1 for D (6 bases). The V end lost 1 base, the J end lost 2 bases, and 12 bases lay between the germline ends. The germline V gene encodes CDR1 DFQATT and CDR2 SNEGSKA (reference sequence). CDR3 size: 14 residues.